This entry lists 21 T cell receptor beta chains sequenced from one sample in a study of Ad26.COV2.S vaccination and SARS-CoV-2 variants (dated by TCRdb to the early 2020s). Preparation of the library involved the immunoSEQ multiplex PCR assay. Drawn from immuneACCESS, this table holds only the in-frame rearrangements with V and J called that TCRdb kept. Clones are partly lost; checked studies trace under half to an unresolved V gene and leave the rest unexplained. The sample table records around 340,000 clones; 86% of these occur just once. About 11% of the sample is taken by the ten largest. This sample's treatment or condition label indicates: about 20 received Ad26.COV2.S at low or high dose, single or two shots; about 5 received placebo; per-sample allocation not given. Repertoires of vaccine and placebo recipients were sequenced from samples taken on day 63 after the first injection. The source was peripheral blood, collected in a trial of Ad26.COV2.S vaccine versus placebo. The source is a person between 18 and 59 years old who received the Ad26.COV2.S COVID-19 vaccine or a placebo.

This clone was seen only once. This sequence joins TRBV7-3 and TRBJ2-1; 11 nucleotides match TRBD2. This CDR3 region has 17 residues. The germline V gene has CDR1 SGHTA and CDR2 FQGTGA. V lost 3 bases to trimming and J lost 9 bases; unmatched junction nucleotides: 13. The CDR3 bases are TGTGCCAGCAGCTTCCAGCCAACTAGCGGGAGTCGCAGTGAGCAGTTCTTC. It codes for CASSFQPTSGSRSEQFF.

V is TRBV7-2 and J is TRBJ2-2, with unresolved D. The CDR3 has 12 residues. Trimming removed 5 bases at V and 9 bases at J, with 10 bases between. Germline V gene data show CDR1 as SGHTA and CDR2 as FQGNSA. CDR3 residues: CASSEDWWELFF. The DNA for the CDR3 is TGTGCCAGCAGCGAGGATTGGTGGGAGCTGTTTTTT.

The chain combines TRBV11-2 with TRBJ2-1; TRBD2 might be the D (5 bases). The CDR3 has 16 residues. Trimming removed 6 bases from V and 3 bases from J, with 18 bases in between. CDR1 is SGHAT and CDR2 is FQNNGV in the germline V gene. For the CDR3, the DNA is TGTGCCAGCAGGACCAGCCCCCAACGGGGCTACAATGAGCAGTTCTTC. Translating gives CASRTSPQRGYNEQFF. The whole variable domain, remainder taken from reference TRBV11-2 and TRBJ2-1, is EAGVAQSPRYKIIEKRQSVAFWCNPISGHATLYWYQQILGQGPKLLIQFQNNGVVDDSQLPKDRFSAERLKGVDSTLKIQPAKLEDSAVYLCASRTSPQRGYNEQFFGPGTRLTVL.

This chain connects TRBV7-9 to TRBJ2-7, with D tentatively TRBD1 (5 bases). The V and J ends lost 7 bases and 3 bases respectively, with 7 bases between them. Germline V gene lookup returns CDR1 SEHNR and CDR2 FQNEAQ (reference sequence). The CDR3 is 11 amino acids. The CDR3 loop reads CASIQGYEQYF. The CDR3 nucleotides are TGTGCCAGCATCCAGGGCTACGAGCAGTACTTC.

J is TRBJ1-2 and V is TRBV24-1, with D tentatively TRBD1 (5 bases). V was shortened by 5 bases and J by 8 bases, with 17 bases between the two germline ends. This CDR3 has 14 residues. Germline-derived CDR1 and CDR2 are KGHDR and SFDVKD. In DNA, the CDR3 is TGTGCCACCAGTGGTTACCCAGGGTTGGACGGCTACACCTTC. Translating it yields CATSGYPGLDGYTF.

The gene calls are TRBV2 and TRBJ2-7, with 11 bases lining up with TRBD2. The CDR3 runs 18 residues. From germline, CDR1 is SNHLY and CDR2 FYNNEI. Trimming removed 0 bases from V and 4 bases from J; junction bases left unmatched: 11. The DNA of the CDR3 is TGTGCCAGCAGTGAAGCTCTACTAGCGGGAGCTTCAAAATACGAGCAGTACTTC. Its translation: CASSEALLAGASKYEQYF.

In its sample, this clone was seen a few times. The chain has TRBV7-8 and TRBJ1-5, with D perhaps TRBD1 (5 bases). The germline V gene has CDR1 SGHVS and CDR2 FQNEAQ. V dropped 5 bases and J dropped 0 bases, with 14 bases sitting between them. This CDR3 region has 16 residues. The CDR3 DNA reads TGTGCCAGCAGCCCGACAGCGTCATATAGCAATCAGCCCCAGCATTTT. Translated: CASSPTASYSNQPQHF.

V is TRBV5-4 and J is TRBJ2-5, with 9 bases lining up with TRBD2. The CDR3 spans 14 residues. With 0 bases clipped from V and 4 bases from J, the junction kept 1 base outside the gene matches. CDR1 SGHNT and CDR2 YYREEE come from the germline V gene (reference sequence). CDR3 in DNA: TGTGCCAGCAGCTTGGGACTAGCGGTAGAGACCCAGTACTTC. Protein sequence: CASSLGLAVETQYF.

This chain joins TRBV20-1 and TRBJ2-1; the D gene is possibly TRBD2 (5 bases). Germline V gene data show CDR1 as DFQATT and CDR2 as SNEGSKA (reference sequence). The CDR3 sequence is 14 residues long. V was cut by 3 bases and J by 4 bases, with 13 bases left in between. CDR3 in DNA: TGCAGTGCTAGTATAAGCGGTGGGTACAATGAGCAGTTCTTC. Protein: CSASISGGYNEQFF.

This clone was recorded a few times. The chain is built from TRBV7-9 and TRBJ1-2; D gene unclear. This CDR3 has 13 amino acids. Trimming pared 1 base from V and 6 bases from J, leaving 9 bases between. The germline gives CDR1 SEHNR, CDR2 FQNEAQ (reference sequence). Here the CDR3 DNA reads TGTGCCAGCAGCTTAGATTTTGAGGATGGCTACACCTTC. Residues: CASSLDFEDGYTF.

The rearrangement links TRBV28 to TRBJ2-3; TRBD2 matches at 7 bases. This CDR3 region has 18 residues. The V segment lost 6 bases and the J segment 3 bases; nucleotides outside the gene matches: 18. Germline assignment: CDR1 MDHEN and CDR2 SYDVKM. CDR3: CASSSGQGGSGWTDTQYF. The CDR3 DNA is TGTGCCAGCAGCTCTGGGCAGGGCGGGAGTGGTTGGACAGATACGCAGTATTTT.

The chain combines TRBV5-1 with TRBJ2-7; D remains ambiguous. V was clipped by 4 bases and J by 2 bases, with 13 bases between them. Germline V gene lookup returns CDR1 SGHRS and CDR2 YFSETQ. The CDR3 runs to 14 residues. CDR3 loop: CASSRTGPAYEQYF. The DNA for the CDR3 is TGCGCCAGCAGCCGAACCGGCCCCGCCTACGAGCAGTACTTC. Filled out from reference TRBV5-1 and TRBJ2-7, the complete variable domain reads KAGVTQTPRYLIKTRGQQVTLSCSPISGHRSVSWYQQTPGQGLQFLFEYFSETQRNKGNFPGRFSGRQFSNSRSEMNVSTLELGDSALYLCASSRTGPAYEQYFGPGTRLTVT.

The chain employs TRBV3-1 (or the pseudogene TRBV3-2) and TRBJ1-2; TRBD1 agrees at 11 bases. Germline V CDR1 and CDR2: LGHDT, YNNKEL (reference sequence). The length of the CDR3 is 15 residues. V lost 1 base and J lost 5; bases outside the gene matches: 3. The chain's CDR3 is CASSQAGTGGYGYTF. CDR3 nucleotides: TGTGCCAGCAGCCAAGCCGGGACAGGGGGGTATGGCTACACCTTC.

The rearrangement joins TRBV12-3 or TRBV12-4 to TRBJ1-5, with D unresolved. The V and J ends lost 3 bases and 7 bases respectively, with 7 bases between them. This CDR3 is built from 12 residues. The CDR3 DNA reads as TGTGCCAGCAGTTTCCCCGGGCAGCCCCAGCATTTT. Translated: CASSFPGQPQHF.

Here the CDR3 reads CASSSHQGRGEKLFF. The CDR3 DNA sequence: TGTGCCAGCAGTTCCCACCAGGGAAGGGGTGAAAAACTGTTTTTT. The chain combines TRBV28 with TRBJ1-4, with D possibly being TRBD1 (5 bases). The V end lost 4 bases, the J end lost 7 bases, and 16 bases lay between the germline ends. Germline assignment: CDR1 MDHEN and CDR2 SYDVKM. The CDR3 contains 15 residues. Using reference TRBV28 and TRBJ1-4 for the parts outside the CDR3, the full variable domain is DVKVTQSSRYLVKRTGEKVFLECVQDMDHENMFWYRQDPGLGLRLIYFSYDVKMKEKGDIPEGYSVSREKKERFSLILESASTNQTSMYLCASSSHQGRGEKLFFGSGTQLSVL.

Concerning this clone itself: The conserved final phenylalanine or tryptophan is absent from the CDR3, which likely points to a read error. The DNA is left out, because the CDR3 cannot be placed on it with certainty; the CDR3 is given as TCRdb lists it. The V call is TRBV7-9, the J call TRBJ2-3; the table's D call, TRBD2, has no DNA check behind it. The CDR3 numbers 10 amino acids, ends counted. Germline assignment: CDR1 SEHNR and CDR2 FQNEAQ (reference sequence). CDR3 amino acids: CASSLGPSGM.

The rearrangement uses TRBV6-6 and TRBJ2-3, with 12 bases that match TRBD2. Trimming at V came to 5 bases and at J to 0 bases, leaving 6 bases not matched to a gene. The CDR3 contains 17 residues. From germline, CDR1 is MNHNY and CDR2 SVGAGI (reference sequence). The CDR3 nucleotides read TGTGCCAGCAGTCTAGCGGGGGGGTACCCTAGCACAGATACGCAGTATTTT. This codes for CASSLAGGYPSTDTQYF.

The chain couples TRBV28 to TRBJ1-6, with 7 bases aligning to TRBD1. V was clipped by 2 bases and J by 8 bases; unmatched bases: 6. The CDR3 is made up of 15 amino acids. Germline loops: CDR1 MDHEN, CDR2 SYDVKM. In DNA form, the CDR3 reads TGTGCCAGCAGTTTACCCGGACAGGTAGATTCACCCCTCCACTTT. Protein: CASSLPGQVDSPLHF.

The chain recombines TRBV3-1 (or the pseudogene TRBV3-2) with TRBJ2-1, with TRBD1 as a possible D gene (5 bases). This CDR3 is 12 amino acids long. CDR1 and CDR2 from the germline V gene are LGHDT and YNNKEL (reference sequence). V was cut by 3 bases and J by 12 bases, with 12 bases left in between. This CDR3 is CASSQRIGVQFF. The CDR3 DNA is TGTGCCAGCAGCCAGAGAATAGGGGTGCAGTTCTTC.

This clone has just a few counts. The rearrangement uses TRBV12-3 or TRBV12-4 and TRBJ1-1; D call uncertain. This CDR3 comprises 12 residues. The V gene lost 3 bases and the J gene lost 6 bases, with 8 bases spanning the gap. The CDR3 sequence: CASSFPGSEAFF. The CDR3, as DNA: TGTGCCAGCAGTTTCCCGGGTTCTGAAGCTTTCTTT.

The V call is TRBV2, the J call TRBJ2-7; D is unresolved. The ends were cut back, 6 bases at V and 4 bases at J, with 19 bases in the middle. This CDR3 has 15 amino acids. Per the germline V gene, CDR1 is SNHLY and CDR2 is FYNNEI. CDR3 in DNA: TGTGCCAGCAGGGCGAGGTTGGTGCGCCAATACGAGCAGTACTTC. The encoded protein is CASRARLVRQYEQYF.